Only a few counts were recorded for the clone carrying this T cell receptor (beta chain). Time point: persistent/refractory GD, antithyroid drugs over 5 years with positive TRAb. The TCR library was made from RNA that had been extracted from PBMCs in TRIzol. Construction of the TCR beta libraries employed iRepertoire HTBI primers in conjunction with Arm-PCR of CDR3 regions. TCRdb used MiXCR to reprocess the multiplex PCR reads, holding one entry per CDR3 protein. Of under 500,000 distinct CDR3 sequences in the sample, less than 25% were seen once. These data come from a study of regulatory T cells in long-lasting Graves disease. The TCR was taken from a female donor with Graves disease. Sequencing was performed on peripheral blood mononuclear cells (PBMCs), taken when the disease was refractory, from a patient treated with antithyroid drugs.

CDR3 protein: CASSDDLDNEQFF. DNA for the CDR3: TGTGCCAGCAGTGACGATCTGGACAATGAGCAGTTCTTC. This sequence joins TRBV6-1 and TRBJ2-5; no reliable D call. Judging by the DNA end, TRBJ2-1 fits better; the J call may be wrong. Germline V CDR1 and CDR2: MNHNS, SASEGT. The CDR3 extends over 13 amino acids.